This TCR beta chain was identified during a study of cytomegalovirus exposure and HLA in healthy donors (TCRdb year 2017). About the study as a whole: According to an earlier analysis of several hundred of the donors, some 180 million T cells yielded over 90 million unique TCR beta sequences and around 300 Gb of sequence data. To decide whether each TCR beta V gene segment behaved as functional or pseudogenic, an earlier analysis of approximately 600 of the donors relied on high-throughput TCR beta sequencing. To study patterns of TCR occurrence, a later analysis re-analyzed previously published TCR beta repertoires from around 660 donors and added high-resolution HLA genotyping. The study profiled the T cell repertoires of 500 to 800 subjects by immunosequencing and related them to cytomegalovirus serostatus. Typing coverage varied by locus: roughly 629-640 donors for A, B, C, DRB1 and DQB1; around 560 for DQA1; around 570 for DPA1; some 470 for DPB1. Rather than drawing on any new phenotypic data, the later analysis identified candidate immune exposures from TCR beta sequences and the way those sequences occurred across donors. The study was designed to test whether signatures of past pathogen exposure could be identified by cataloging public T cell receptors. Besides the first cohort of more than 650 subjects, a separate validation cohort made up of roughly 130 different subjects was used. Every repertoire in the discovery cohort had been generated on one and the same sequencing platform. Donor age, sex, ethnicity and CMV serostatus were compiled together with the repertoire data. Class I and class II HLA loci were covered by the typing at four-digit resolution. To predict cytomegalovirus infection status, the study brought together high-throughput TCR immunosequencing, statistical association of individual TCRs with disease status, and machine learning. Across some 400 genotyped donors of the cohort, an average of roughly 230,000 unique TCR beta nucleotide sequences per donor were sequenced, and roughly 17% of those sequences were non-productive. The genetic ancestry cluster associated with self-reported Caucasian donors included 70% to 85% of the 398 genotyped donors. Roughly 5 DR-DQ haplotypes were treated as single units for association and clustering because of strong linkage in the cohort. About 300 gigabases of sequencing data and approximately 85 million unique TCR sequences were included in an early release covering roughly 700 HLA-typed donors. A later genetic analysis used genome-wide SNP genotypes for about three fifths of the 666 donors, treating that subset as a discovery cohort. The study at large found these results: A later analysis found that most CMV-associated TCR beta chains appeared HLA-restricted, with HLA associations seemingly driven largely by CMV exposure. A later genetic analysis associated a missense DCLRE1C variant with V-gene and J-gene trimming of TCR beta chains, and an independent cohort replicated the association. The classifier was reported to diagnose cytomegalovirus status with high specificity and sensitivity in both the original cohort and the validation cohort. According to a later analysis, TCR association rates differed among HLA loci, with DRB1 alleles showing the most associated TCRs and HLA-C alleles showing the fewest. A further reported finding was that TCR beta sequences accurately predicted the HLA-A and HLA-B alleles for most subjects in the first cohort. Because counts were too low, around 18 rarely observed V segments, including chromosome 9 orphons, were left out of the earlier analysis of approximately 500 of the donors. The 87-base-pair reads could not distinguish some IMGT-functional V segments, including TRBV6-2 and TRBV6-3, so those segments were excluded. The study listed 164 TCR beta chains as associated with cytomegalovirus. A later analysis associated about 17,000 TCR beta sequences with specific HLA alleles at a false discovery rate of 0.05. In vitro tests confirmed that a few of the cytomegalovirus-associated TCR beta chains recognize cytomegalovirus antigens. Most TCR sequences were observed very rarely across donors, whereas some public TCRs were present in many individuals. The only immune exposure information available for the cohort was CMV serostatus. This cohort had only TCR beta chains sequenced, and the lack of alpha or paired-chain data limited which features could be detected. A later genetic analysis reported fewer N-insertions in productive TCRs among donors in an Asian-associated ancestry cluster than the roughly 700-donor mean. A cluster of highly shared sequence variants was judged likely to represent a technical artifact of the sequencing pipeline. The authors suggested that the approach could potentially be extended to other disease states and immunological phenotypes. An earlier analysis of approximately 530 of the donors showed that most TCR beta V segments appeared in productive rearrangements either about 87% or about 30% of the time, which broadly matched IMGT annotations. In a later analysis, several top co-occurrence clusters were reported to appear linked to parvovirus B19, influenza, CMV and Epstein-Barr virus. The presence/absence analyses assumed that sequencing depth was roughly uniform across donors, and that assumption may not be true. Because HLA typing was unavailable for some donors at each locus, only the typed subset was used in association tests. Strong co-occurrence of HLA alleles, especially DR and DQ, made assigning TCR associations to individual alleles difficult. Correlated functional status among segregating V segments might be attributable to linkage disequilibrium, but an unknown experimental factor could not be ruled out. Compared with equally common non-associated chains, HLA-associated TCR beta chains in a later analysis were more clonally expanded and had lower generation probabilities.

The protocol used for the library was the immunoSEQ multiplex PCR assay. The multiplex PCR relied on a mix of 60 forward primers for TCR Vbeta segments and 13 reverse primers for TCR Jbeta segments. The CDR3 region of rearranged TCR beta genes was amplified from genomic DNA by a multiplex PCR assay. Amplified TCR beta libraries were sequenced as 87-base-pair reads on the Illumina HiSeq System. From the authors' description of their analysis: In a later analysis, tens of millions of unique TCR beta chains were counted across the approximately 620 repertoires, and approximately 9.9 million of these chains were shared by at least two donors. Raw reads were error-corrected and collapsed into unique sequences with a nearest-neighbor algorithm that merged closely related sequences to remove PCR and sequencing errors. CDR3 sequences were aligned to IMGT reference sequences to assign V, D and J gene segments. For a sequence to be retained, at least a six-nucleotide match to both a V gene segment and a J gene segment was required. Rearrangements were classified as productive when the CDR3 lacked stop codons and remained in frame with V and J, and all other rearrangements were classified as non-productive. Following IMGT convention, CDR3 was defined as the stretch from the second conserved V-encoded cysteine to the conserved J-encoded phenylalanine. The earlier analysis of 587 of the donors excluded any sequence lacking an unambiguous match to a single V gene segment. In an earlier analysis of approximately 590 of the donors, V segments were called functional above 56.7% productive rearrangements and were called segregating when the between-donor standard deviation exceeded 5%. A statistical classification framework was developed to diagnose cytomegalovirus status using the catalog of TCR beta chain sequences. In a later analysis, V and J genes were assigned by comparing TCR nucleotide sequences against IMGT/GENE-DB human TR gene sequences. A later analysis assigned CDR3 sequences and most-parsimonious VDJ recombination scenarios with the TCRdist pipeline. A later analysis defined each TCR beta chain by its CDR3 amino acid sequence plus V-gene family, and excluded reads lacking a unique V-gene family. A later analysis removed 500 to 600 highly shared, low-generation-probability nucleotide sequences to deal with suspected cross-contamination and a sequencing artifact. In a later analysis, a clonal expansion index was calculated for each public chain from normalized within-repertoire ranks of inferred template counts. Generation probabilities in a later analysis came from a VDJ recombination model fitted to out-of-frame rearrangements, and those results were checked against IGoR. A later analysis scored TCR-TCR, TCR-HLA and TCR-CMV co-occurrence with hypergeometric tests, applying a repertoire-size bias correction to TCR pairs. A later analysis estimated false discovery rates by permuting HLA or CMV assignments 20 times. A later analysis grouped co-occurring TCRs with DBSCAN, adding TCRdist sequence similarity when clustering within HLA-allele-positive subsets. Repertoires with fewer than 30,000 or more than 120,000 public chains, plus five repertoires with anomalous nucleotide sharing, were excluded from co-occurrence clustering. The source is immuneACCESS, and TCRdb retained only in-frame sequences with V and J called. Part of the clones is not carried over; for the studies checked, unresolved V genes explain less than half of this, and the remainder is unexplained. The V and J calls and the clone size are those of that table, but D and trimming were determined from the DNA. Counted in this sample were 100,000 to 150,000 clones; over 65% of them appeared once. The ten largest clones add up to 3.5% to 4.5% of the sample.

The CDR3 goes from the cysteine to the phenylalanine over 15 residues. Left in the record is the CDR3 DNA by itself, 45 bases read in frame from the first base. The V end gives up 4 bases and the J end 4 bases, leaving 7 bases in the junction not matched to a gene. CDR1 and CDR2 (MNHNS, SASEGT) derive from the germline V gene. The cohort comprised several hundred healthy bone marrow donors. Cohort members were all nominally healthy when sampled, although unrecorded immune exposures were likely present. The donor was CMV seropositive and belonged to the group of 250 to 300 seropositive cohort members. A peripheral blood sample was collected from each donor, and TCR beta sequencing was performed on peripheral blood mononuclear cells. Genomic DNA extraction from the blood cell samples was performed with the Qiagen DNeasy Blood Extraction Kit. To note about this clone: Its binding antigen is unknown. No base quality values were provided; no much bigger clone lies one nucleotide off.

The clonotype was recovered from a man in his forties in good health and CMV-seropositive. The sequence joins TRBV6-1 to TRBJ1-2; 9 central nucleotides agree with TRBD1. The sequencing sample was made of PBMCs. The CDR3 reads CASSGRDRVSYGYTF. The bases are TGTGCCAGCAGTGGTCGGGACAGGGTCTCCTATGGCTACACCTTC.